This T cell receptor beta chain was found in a study of cytomegalovirus exposure and HLA in healthy donors. V was trimmed by 2 bases and J by 2 bases, leaving 10 bases between them. The CDR3 covers 14 residues. CDR1 is SGHVS, CDR2 FNYEAQ, per germline. TCRdb keeps only in-frame clones here, not all; method: immunoSEQ multiplex PCR. The sample has hundreds of thousands of clones, about 90% seen once. The sequencing input was PBMCs. The receptor's source is a woman aged 25 to 39 in good health and CMV-seropositive. This chain joins TRBV7-6 and TRBJ2-7, with D possibly being TRBD2 (5 bases). CDR3 sequence (DNA): TGTGCCAGCAGCTTATGGGAGCGCCCCTACGAGCAGTACTTC. The encoded protein is CASSLWERPYEQYF.